The 13 T cell receptor beta chains in this list originate from one sample, sequenced in a study of blood T cells in healthy people across ages. Then a second PCR, running roughly 7 to 11 cycles, was carried out with a sample-barcoded 5' primer and a J-beta primer mix. TCRdb re-derived calls from the 5' RACE reads in MiXCR, one entry per CDR3 protein. The table includes about 640,000 distinct CDR3 sequences, 35% to 50% detected once. The sequenced material came from blood. Every receptor here comes from an elderly man in good health.

This clonotype was counted many times. The chain employs TRBV20-1 and TRBJ2-1, with D possibly called TRBD1 or TRBD2 (6 bases each). This CDR3 contains 12 residues. V gave up 7 bases and J gave up 3 bases, with 10 bases separating them. Germline V lookup: CDR1 DFQATT, CDR2 SNEGSKA (reference sequence). CDR3 sequence (DNA): TGCAGTGGAAAGGGGGGCTACAATGAGCAGTTCTTC. It specifies CSGKGGYNEQFF.

J is TRBJ2-1 and V is TRBV6-2 or TRBV6-3; 7 bases align to TRBD1. After removal of 5 bases from V and 4 bases from J, the junction contained 8 bases not matched to a gene. In germline, CDR1 is MNHEY, CDR2 SVGEGT. This CDR3 contains 15 residues. The DNA of the CDR3 is TGTGCCAGCAGTCTACAGGGGACAATGTACAATGAGCAGTTCTTC. This translates into CASSLQGTMYNEQFF.

CDR3 amino acids: CSAAGERGYNEQFF. The CDR3 coding sequence is TGCAGTGCGGCCGGGGAGCGGGGTTACAATGAGCAGTTCTTC. The rearrangement joins TRBV20-1 to TRBJ2-1; 7 nucleotides align to TRBD2. Germline CDR1 reads DFQATT; CDR2 reads SNEGSKA (reference sequence). The CDR3 has 14 residues. Trimming at V came to 6 bases and at J to 4 bases, leaving 9 bases not matched to a gene.

The chain uses TRBV15 and TRBJ2-5; D gene uncertain. V was pared by 0 bases and J by 2 bases, with 10 bases between. Germline V gene lookup returns CDR1 LNHNV and CDR2 YYDKDF (reference sequence). There are 15 residues in the CDR3. CDR3 protein: CATSRDYAGQETQYF. The CDR3 nucleotides are TGTGCCACCAGCAGAGATTATGCAGGTCAAGAGACCCAGTACTTC.

This clonotype has more than one count but fewer than ten. The chain recombines TRBV12-3 or TRBV12-4 with TRBJ1-1; D is unclear. This CDR3 has 15 residues. Trimming pared 5 bases from V and 0 bases from J, leaving 13 bases between. The CDR3 DNA follows: TGTGCCAGCAGTGTGGGAGAACTTCTGAACACTGAAGCTTTCTTT. Encoded protein: CASSVGELLNTEAFF.

The genes are TRBV7-2 and TRBJ2-7; a weak D match, TRBD2 (5 bases). The length of the CDR3 is 14 residues. Germline CDR1 reads SGHTA; CDR2 reads FQGNSA. V lost 5 bases and J lost 1, with 12 bases in between. The CDR3 nucleotides read TGTGCCAGCAGCCCCTCCAGGACTTCCTACGAGCAGTACTTC. Its translation: CASSPSRTSYEQYF.

This clonotype has a count of ten or more. The chain joins TRBV11-2 to TRBJ2-7; 9 bases map to TRBD1. From germline, CDR1 is SGHAT and CDR2 FQNNGV. The CDR3 has 15 residues. With V trimmed by 4 bases and J by 1 base, 5 bases remained unmatched. The CDR3 region has the DNA TGTGCCAGCAGCTCCTTGGACAGGGGATCCTACGAGCAGTACTTC. As protein: CASSSLDRGSYEQYF.

V usage is TRBV21-1 and J usage is TRBJ2-3; the table calls TRBD1, which could not be checked here. TRBV21-1 is shown as a pseudogene. The CDR3 length is 17 residues. DNA of the CDR3: TGTGCCCGCAGCAAACCTTTTCCGGGACATTGCACAGATACGCAGTATTTT. It specifies CARSKPFPGHCTDTQYF.

In this sample, this clonotype turned up many times. The CDR3 reads CSGQKDGPVYEQYF. In DNA, the CDR3 is TGCAGCGGTCAAAAGGACGGACCCGTTTACGAGCAGTACTTC. The gene calls are TRBV29-1 and TRBJ2-7; D gene uncertain. Germline CDR1 SQVTM, CDR2 ANQGSEA. Between the trimmed V and J ends, which lost 7 bases and 4 bases, there was a span of 20 bases. There are 14 residues in the CDR3.

This clonotype was seen only a few times. This sequence joins TRBV11-2 and TRBJ2-7; 7 bases match TRBD2. The CDR3 spans 13 residues. Per the germline V gene, CDR1 is SGHAT and CDR2 is FQNNGV. The V segment lost 4 bases and the J segment 2 bases; nucleotides outside the gene matches: 2. This CDR3 is CASSYGLAYEQYF. CDR3 in DNA: TGTGCCAGCAGCTATGGACTAGCCTACGAGCAGTACTTC.

J is TRBJ2-2 and V is TRBV11-2; D ambiguous. Germline-derived CDR1 and CDR2 are SGHAT and FQNNGV. V lost 5 bases to trimming and J lost 6 bases, with 10 bases between them. The CDR3 totals 13 residues. DNA of the CDR3: TGTGCCAGCAGCGTAGTCGCTCCCGGGGAGCTGTTTTTT. It yields the protein CASSVVAPGELFF.

This clonotype was seen more than once but under ten times. V and J are TRBV7-2 and TRBJ2-5; the match to TRBD2 covers 10 bases. Germline CDR1 reads SGHTA; CDR2 reads FQGNSA. Trimming removed 6 bases from V and 7 bases from J; junction bases left unmatched: 8. The CDR3 is 14 residues long. The CDR3 nucleotides read TGTGCCAGCAGTTCTAGCGGGGGAGAATCGACCCAGTACTTC. Its protein is CASSSSGGESTQYF.

The chain carries TRBV19 and TRBJ1-2; D is uncertain. CDR3 size: 14 residues. The ends were cut back, 4 bases at V and 8 bases at J, with 17 bases in the middle. CDR1 and CDR2 from the germline V gene are LNHDA and SQIVND (reference sequence). The CDR3: CASSTRTDLGGYTF. The CDR3 nucleotides are TGTGCCAGTAGTACACGGACGGACCTGGGGGGCTACACCTTC.